This TCR beta chain comes out of a study of shared clonotypes between healthy human individuals. Study details: Three plates were used per donor for CD4 naive, three for CD4 memory, two for CD8 naive and one for CD8 memory.

CD45RO-negative, CCR7-selected cells formed the naive CD8 fraction, which excluded terminally differentiated effector memory CD45RA+ cells. The CDR3 is made up of 17 amino acids. Unmatched junction bases numbered 14, after V lost 6 bases and J lost 4 bases. The germline V gene has CDR1 MNHEY and CDR2 SMNVEV (reference sequence). Methods used by the authors: Sequence data from immunoSEQ were junction-only and lacked quality scores; consequently, filtering differed. The method was immunoSEQ multiplex PCR; TCRdb's version includes in-frame clones alone and lacks a portion of them. V, J and clone size are taken as reported in that table, and D and trimming were inferred from the DNA itself. The sample records approximately 1.9 million clones, about 94% being singletons. This clone was detected once. Its target is unknown. Study-wide points: The authors sampled blood alone, and tissue repertoires likely differ. Represented genetic and exposure-history diversity was restricted by having few donors.

J is TRBJ2-1 and V is TRBV27; TRBD1 matches at 8 bases. This TCR came from a man younger than 35 in good health. Some clones in this sample may be carry-over from other donors' samples. What was sequenced was naive CD8+ T cells from PBMCs. The chain's CDR3 is CASSSLKTGGSYNEQFF. CDR3 nucleotide sequence: TGTGCCAGCAGCTCCCTCAAAACAGGGGGATCATACAATGAGCAGTTCTTC.